The 10 T cell receptor beta chains below come from one sample, sequenced in a study of cytomegalovirus exposure and HLA in healthy donors. The PCR contained 60 Vbeta and 13 Jbeta primers. Sequencing was performed with immunoSEQ multiplex PCR; in TCRdb, only in-frame clones are kept and a portion is missing. The sample lists 95,000 to 150,000 clones, more than 55% occurring once. Sequenced input: PBMCs. These receptors all come from a man between 18 and 35 years old in good health and CMV-seronegative.

V gene TRBV9 combines with J gene TRBJ2-2, with D possibly matching TRBD2 (6 bases). The V gene's germline CDR1 is SGDLS and CDR2 YYNGEE. Between the trimmed V and J ends, which lost 4 bases and 6 bases, there was a span of 16 bases. The CDR3 has 15 residues. CDR3 DNA: TGTGCCAGCAGCCACCGGGACTCGCCGGCCGGGGAGCTGTTTTTT. Amino acid sequence: CASSHRDSPAGELFF.

The chain combines TRBV5-1 with TRBJ2-7; the D gene is possibly TRBD2 (6 bases). V was shortened by 4 bases and J by 2 bases, with 16 bases between the two germline ends. This CDR3 is 15 amino acids long. Germline CDR1 SGHRS, CDR2 YFSETQ. In DNA form, the CDR3 reads TGCGCCAGCAGCCTTGCCGGGACGGGAGCCTACGAGCAGTACTTC. Protein: CASSLAGTGAYEQYF.

This chain connects TRBV27 to TRBJ2-5, with D possibly matching TRBD2 (5 bases). Germline V gene data show CDR1 as MNHEY and CDR2 as SMNVEV (reference sequence). The CDR3 is 14 amino acids. V lost 4 bases, J lost 4 bases, and 13 bases lay in between. For the CDR3, the DNA is TGTGCCAGCAGTTACACCCGCGGAGGAGAGACCCAGTACTTC. Translation gives CASSYTRGGETQYF.

The CDR3 DNA reads TGTGCCAGCAGGTCCAAGGGGGAGGGAGCAGATACGCAGTATTTT. It translates to CASRSKGEGADTQYF. The chain carries TRBV2 and TRBJ2-3; D possibly corresponds to TRBD2 (7 bases). Trimming stripped 6 bases from V and 4 bases from J, with 17 bases between. Germline CDR1 reads SNHLY; CDR2 reads FYNNEI. The CDR3 contains 15 residues.

This chain links TRBV5-5 with TRBJ1-1; no clear D gene. In germline, CDR1 is SGHKS, CDR2 YYEKEE (reference sequence). This CDR3 has 13 residues. The V end lost 3 bases, the J end lost 1 base, and 7 bases lay between the germline ends. The CDR3 protein is CASSSRGNTEAFF. The CDR3 region has the DNA TGTGCCAGCAGCTCGCGGGGGAACACTGAAGCTTTCTTT. Together with reference TRBV5-5 and TRBJ1-1, the CDR3 gives the full variable domain: DAGVTQSPTHLIKTRGQQVTLRCSPISGHKSVSWYQQVLGQGPQFIFQYYEKEERGRGNFPDRFSARQFPNYSSELNVNALLLGDSALYLCASSSRGNTEAFFGQGTRLTVV.

The chain has TRBV5-1 and TRBJ2-5; no definite D call. The DNA end is more similar to TRBJ2-7, so the J call may be wrong. This CDR3 has 14 amino acids. Germline assignment: CDR1 SGHRS and CDR2 YFSETQ. The CDR3 spells CASSPSGQTYEQYF. CDR3 DNA: TGCGCCAGCAGCCCATCCGGTCAAACCTACGAGCAGTACTTC.

As concerns this clone: The germline gene is not matched at one end of the junction; a read error may be the cause. The chain links TRBV27 to TRBJ2-7, with 7 bases that match TRBD1. Germline V lookup: CDR1 MNHEY, CDR2 SMNVEV (reference sequence). The CDR3 loop spans 15 amino acids. CDR3 loop: CPSRRNYRGLYEQYF. The CDR3 DNA follows: TGTCCCAGCAGACGGAATTACAGGGGCCTATACGAGCAGTACTTC.

The chain links TRBV6-1 to TRBJ1-5, with 9 bases identical to TRBD1. Germline V gene sequence: CDR1 MNHNS, CDR2 SASEGT. V lost 7 bases and J lost 0; bases outside the gene matches: 4. The CDR3 covers 15 residues. The CDR3 sequence: CASTWDRASNQPQHF. The DNA for the CDR3 is TGTGCCAGCACCTGGGACAGGGCTAGCAATCAGCCCCAGCATTTT.

The V and J genes are TRBV9 and TRBJ2-3; 9 positions agree with TRBD2. The length of the CDR3 is 16 residues. Germline CDR1 SGDLS, CDR2 YYNGEE. J lost 0 bases, V lost 3 bases, and 5 bases had no gene match. DNA of the CDR3: TGTGCCAGCAGCGAGGATCTAGCGGGAAGCACAGATACGCAGTATTTT. It is translated as CASSEDLAGSTDTQYF.

The chain employs TRBV19 and TRBJ1-1; 7 bases agree with TRBD1. With 8 bases clipped from V and 0 bases from J, the junction kept 6 bases outside the gene matches. In germline, CDR1 is LNHDA, CDR2 SQIVND (reference sequence). CDR3 size: 14 residues. CDR3 sequence (DNA): TGTGCCAGTGCCCAGACAGGGATGAACACTGAAGCTTTCTTT. Amino acid sequence: CASAQTGMNTEAFF.